This T cell receptor (beta chain) was sequenced during a study of T cell responses to AZD1222 COVID-19 vaccine. TCRdb's table, derived via immunoSEQ multiplex PCR, lists solely in-frame clones and lacks some. The repertoire holds 130,000 to 150,000 clones, with around 90% as singletons. This CDR3 has 16 amino acids. Germline V gives CDR1 ENHRY, CDR2 SYGVKD. Trimming pared 1 base from V and 7 bases from J, leaving 14 bases between. This TCR was recovered from an adult in good health. The material was peripheral blood, obtained on day 0 of AZD1222 vaccination. The chain combines TRBV10-3 with TRBJ1-6; tentatively, D is TRBD1 (5 bases). The CDR3 sequence: CAISEFSGASNSPLHF. CDR3 sequence (DNA): TGTGCCATCAGTGAGTTCTCTGGGGCAAGCAATTCACCCCTCCACTTT.